Following are 15 T cell receptor beta chains from one sample sequenced in a study of OX40 agonist ivuxolimab in advanced cancers. The repertoire was sequenced with immunoSEQ multiplex PCR; TCRdb's copy has only in-frame clones and lacks some. The data show 60,000 to 75,000 clones, approximately 90% seen once. The material sequenced was CD4+ or CD8+ T cells sorted from blood, taken in a trial of the OX40 agonist ivuxolimab. All receptors come from an adult with an advanced solid tumor such as melanoma, head and neck, liver or kidney cancer.

V and J are TRBV5-8 and TRBJ2-3, with a possible D match to TRBD2 (7 bases). This CDR3 has 12 residues. Trimming took 3 bases from V and 11 from J, leaving 13 bases between them. Germline V CDR1 and CDR2: SGHTS, YDEGEE. The CDR3 reads CASSSGGRMQYF. The CDR3 bases are TGTGCCAGCAGCTCGGGGGGCCGCATGCAGTATTTT.

This chain's CDR3 is CASSLIRGTNSPLHF. The CDR3 coding sequence is TGTGCCAGCAGCTTGATCCGTGGAACTAATTCACCCCTCCACTTT. This chain uses TRBV7-2 with TRBJ1-6; D remains unclear. In germline, CDR1 is SGHTA, CDR2 FQGNSA. This CDR3 region has 15 residues. Trimming shortened V by 3 bases and J by 6 bases, and 12 bases separated the two germline ends.

The chain employs TRBV19 and TRBJ1-1; D gene uncertain. This CDR3 is built from 11 residues. CDR1 LNHDA and CDR2 SQIVND come from the germline V gene (reference sequence). This CDR3 is CGIRTRTEAFF. Written as DNA, the CDR3 is TGTGGGATCCGGACCCGCACTGAAGCTTTCTTT.

V is TRBV7-3 and J is TRBJ2-5, with TRBD2 matching 10 bases. Trimming cost V 0 bases and J 2 bases; bases outside gene matches: 3. This CDR3 spans 16 amino acids. Germline loops: CDR1 SGHTA, CDR2 FQGTGA. CDR3 loop: CASSLTAGGRQETQYF. As DNA, the CDR3 is TGTGCCAGCAGCTTAACAGCGGGGGGGCGGCAAGAGACCCAGTACTTC.

This clone is labeled as medium-sized (0.01 to 0.1%). This chain connects TRBV4-1 to TRBJ1-6; 9 bases match TRBD1. CDR3 length equals 17 residues. The J segment lost 7 bases and the V segment lost 1 base, leaving 8 bases of the junction unmatched. Germline values: CDR1 MGHRA, CDR2 YSYEKL. Written as DNA, the CDR3 is TGCGCCAGCAGCCAAGGAACAGGGGGCCAGGCCAATTCACCCCTCCACTTT. Amino acid sequence: CASSQGTGGQANSPLHF.

The rearrangement uses TRBV11-3 and TRBJ2-1; the match to TRBD2 covers 7 bases. This CDR3 comprises 13 residues. Unmatched junction bases numbered 4, after V lost 5 bases and J lost 6 bases. Germline CDR1 is SGHNT and CDR2 is YENEEA. The CDR3: CASSKTSANEQFF. CDR3 coding DNA: TGTGCCAGCAGCAAAACTAGCGCCAATGAGCAGTTCTTC. The full variable domain, completed using reference TRBV11-3 and TRBJ2-1, is EAGVVQSPRYKIIEKKQPVAFWCNPISGHNTLYWYLQNLGQGPELLIRYENEEAVDDSQLPKDRFSAERLKGVDSTLKIQPAELGDSAVYLCASSKTSANEQFFGPGTRLTVL.

The chain carries TRBV6-5 and TRBJ1-1; D remains unclear. Per germline, CDR1 MNHEY and CDR2 SVGAGI. CDR3 length equals 13 residues. Trimming left V 6 bases short and J 3 bases short, with 11 bases between. CDR3 sequence: CASSLALDTEAFF. As DNA, the CDR3 is TGTGCCAGCAGCCTGGCCTTGGACACTGAAGCTTTCTTT.

The chain has TRBV19 and TRBJ2-1; the D is unclear. The V and J ends lost 4 bases and 5 bases respectively, with 15 bases between them. CDR1 is LNHDA and CDR2 is SQIVND in the germline V gene (reference sequence). The CDR3 is made up of 15 amino acids. In DNA form, the CDR3 reads TGTGCCAGTAGTACTCCCAATGACGGAAACAATGAGCAGTTCTTC. It translates to CASSTPNDGNNEQFF.

The rearrangement joins TRBV4-2 to TRBJ2-3; D may be TRBD2 (6 bases). The CDR3 runs 15 residues. Trimming pared 0 bases from V and 1 base from J, leaving 8 bases between. Per the germline V gene, CDR1 is LGHNA and CDR2 is YNFKEQ. CDR3 coding DNA: TGTGCCAGCAGCCAAGATTGGGAGGGCACAGATACGCAGTATTTT. Translating gives CASSQDWEGTDTQYF.

The CDR3 nucleotides read TGTGCCAGCAGTGCAACCGGGACATCCAAGTTTTTAAACTATGGCTACACCTTC. It is translated as CASSATGTSKFLNYGYTF. The chain is built from TRBV28 and TRBJ1-2; TRBD1 is a possible D gene (6 bases). V lost 5 bases and J lost 2, with 24 bases in between. Germline V gives CDR1 MDHEN, CDR2 SYDVKM. This CDR3 is built from 18 residues.

The J gene is TRBJ2-3, the V gene TRBV11-1; weak D call: TRBD2 (5 bases). Trimming stripped 5 bases from V and 0 bases from J, with 12 bases between. The germline V gene has CDR1 SGHAT and CDR2 FQDESV (reference sequence). The CDR3 is 15 amino acids. The CDR3 region is CASSVWEPSTDTQYF. The CDR3 bases are TGTGCCAGCAGCGTCTGGGAGCCTAGCACAGATACGCAGTATTTT.

The V call is TRBV9, the J call TRBJ2-5, with D tentatively TRBD1 or TRBD2 (5 bases each). The CDR3 extends over 14 amino acids. Per germline, CDR1 SGDLS and CDR2 YYNGEE. Trimming pared 3 bases from V and 0 bases from J, leaving 9 bases between. In DNA, the CDR3 is TGTGCCAGCAGCGCCGGGACGTACCAAGAGACCCAGTACTTC. Its translation: CASSAGTYQETQYF.

V usage is TRBV27 and J usage is TRBJ1-6; D may be TRBD1 (6 bases). There are 14 residues in the CDR3. Trimming pared 3 bases from V and 10 bases from J, leaving 13 bases between. Germline V gives CDR1 MNHEY, CDR2 SMNVEV (reference sequence). In DNA, the CDR3 is TGTGCCAGCAGTTTCTTCAGGGGCACGTCACCCCTCCACTTT. It specifies CASSFFRGTSPLHF.

The genes are TRBV6-1 and TRBJ2-7; 9 positions agree with TRBD2. V lost 6 bases to trimming and J lost 5 bases; unmatched junction nucleotides: 8. This CDR3 is built from 14 residues. Germline V gene lookup returns CDR1 MNHNS and CDR2 SASEGT. CDR3 bases: TGTGCCAGCAGATCAGCGGGGGGTGTCCACGAGCAGTACTTC. Translation: CASRSAGGVHEQYF.

The chain combines TRBV11-2 with TRBJ2-7, with 9 bases matching TRBD2. The junction had 6 bases not matched to a gene; V was cut back by 6 bases and J by 6 bases. This CDR3 has 13 residues. CDR1 is SGHAT and CDR2 is FQNNGV in the germline V gene. CDR3 sequence: CASSRIAGAEQYF. In nucleotides, the CDR3 is TGTGCCAGCAGTAGAATAGCGGGAGCCGAGCAGTACTTC. Using reference TRBV11-2 and TRBJ2-7 for the parts outside the CDR3, the full variable domain is EAGVAQSPRYKIIEKRQSVAFWCNPISGHATLYWYQQILGQGPKLLIQFQNNGVVDDSQLPKDRFSAERLKGVDSTLKIQPAKLEDSAVYLCASSRIAGAEQYFGPGTRLTVT.